The 10 T cell receptor beta chains below were found in one sample sequenced in a study of T cells in women clearing cervical HPV infection. Sequencing used immunoSEQ multiplex PCR; TCRdb keeps in-frame clones, though not all of them. Its listing shows 18,000 or so clones. Material for sequencing was blood buffy coat. Receptors were obtained from a woman between 18 and 70 years old with a cervical HPV16 infection that either progressed to CIN3+ or cleared (not recorded which).

As concerns this clone: The CDR3 end lies 3 residues beyond the end of the read and is filled in from the germline J gene. The chain has TRBV19 and TRBJ1-6; 8 bases line up with TRBD1. The CDR3 has 15 residues. Germline lookup yields CDR1 LNHDA and CDR2 SQIVND (reference sequence). Germline trimming cut 6 bases from V and 7 bases from J; bases unmatched to any gene: 8. The CDR3 bases that were read are TGTGCCAGTAGAGGGGACAGGTCCCCCAATTCACCC. Its protein product is CASRGDRSPNSP. The complete CDR3 sequence is CASRGDRSPNSPLHF.

A remark on this clone: The read terminates 3 residues before the CDR3 end, so the remaining end is supplied by the germline J gene. The chain recombines TRBV20-1 with TRBJ1-5; perhaps TRBD1 as D (5 bases). Trimming removed 4 bases from V and 3 bases from J, with 16 bases in between. The CDR3 covers 15 residues. The germline V gene encodes CDR1 DFQATT and CDR2 SNEGSKA (reference sequence). The covered CDR3 bases are TGCAGTGCTAAATCGTATCAGGGTTTCAATCAGCCC. Residues: CSAKSYQGFNQP. In full, the CDR3 is CSAKSYQGFNQPQHF.

Comments on this clone: From the germline J gene comes the end of the CDR3, since the read stops 3 residues before it. This sequence joins TRBV30 and TRBJ1-1, with 9 nucleotides matching TRBD1. The CDR3 has 13 amino acids. Germline values: CDR1 GTSNPN, CDR2 SVGIG (reference sequence). CDR3: CAWSLTGGENAFF. The covered CDR3 bases are TGTGCCTGGAGTCTGACAGGGGGAGAGAAT.

The CDR3 region is CASSEGGLAGSETQYF. The CDR3 bases that were read are TGTGCCAGTAGCGAAGGGGGACTAGCGGGATCAGAGACC. The chain uses TRBV19 and TRBJ2-5; 13 bases are a match to TRBD2. The CDR3 is cut off 3 residues early in the read; its end comes from the germline J gene. The CDR3 runs to 16 residues. V was pared by 6 bases and J by 4 bases, with 8 bases of the junction left unmatched. The germline V gene has CDR1 LNHDA and CDR2 SQIVND (reference sequence).

As for this clone: The read stops 3 residues short of the end of the CDR3; the missing end is completed from the germline J gene. The gene calls are TRBV29-1 and TRBJ2-3; tentatively, D is TRBD2 (5 bases). The CDR3 is made up of 14 amino acids. The V end lost 8 bases, the J end lost 2 bases, and 17 bases lay between the germline ends. Germline CDR1 SQVTM, CDR2 ANQGSEA. Partial CDR3 DNA: TGCAGCTTCGCCGGGGTCATGAACACAGATACG. It is translated as CSFAGVMNTDT. The entire CDR3 is CSFAGVMNTDTQYF.

Notes on this clone: The CDR3 end falls 3 residues outside the read, so it is completed with the germline J gene. The rearrangement links TRBV13 to TRBJ2-3; D is undetermined. V was clipped by 0 bases and J by 2 bases, with 6 bases between them. CDR1 is PRHDT and CDR2 is FYEKMQ in the germline V gene (reference sequence). This CDR3 has 14 amino acids. The CDR3 reads CASSLGLDTDTQYF. CDR3 DNA, as far as it was read: TGTGCCAGCAGCTTAGGTCTAGACACAGATACG.

With respect to this clone: The CDR3 end lies 3 residues beyond the end of the read and is filled in from the germline J gene. The chain has TRBV18 and TRBJ1-3; D gene unclear. V was trimmed by 1 base and J by 0 bases, leaving 10 bases between them. Germline CDR1 reads KGHSH; CDR2 reads LQKENI. The CDR3 runs 16 residues. CDR3: CASSPRDGVSGNTIYF. The DNA read from the CDR3 is TGTGCCAGCTCACCACGAGACGGGGTCTCTGGAAACACC.

Worth noting for this clone: The read halts 3 residues ahead of the CDR3 end, with the missing end drawn from the germline J gene. The chain joins TRBV30 to TRBJ1-2; 7 bases line up with TRBD1. CDR1 and CDR2 from the germline V gene are GTSNPN and SVGIG (reference sequence). This CDR3 region has 12 residues. CDR3 bases read: TGTGCCTGGAGTAGAGGGGGCAGTCAC. The encoded protein is CAWSRGGSH. The entire CDR3 is CAWSRGGSHYTF.

With respect to this clone: The DNA ends 3 residues before the CDR3 does, and the rest of the CDR3 is filled in from the germline J gene. The V call is TRBV6-2 or TRBV6-3, the J call TRBJ2-2; D not resolved. CDR1 MNHEY and CDR2 SVGEGT come from the germline V gene. V was trimmed by 5 bases and J by 0 bases, leaving 4 bases between them. The CDR3 spans 13 residues. The CDR3 loop is CASSAANTGELFF. CDR3 DNA, as far as it was read: TGTGCCAGCAGTGCAGCGAACACCGGGGAG.

A word on this clone: The CDR3 end falls 3 residues outside the read, so it is completed with the germline J gene. The chain combines TRBV29-1 with TRBJ2-5, with 7 bases lining up with TRBD2. Trimming took 2 bases from V and 2 from J; bases not matched to a gene: 8. The CDR3 spans 15 residues. CDR1 and CDR2 (germline): SQVTM, ANQGSEA. CDR3 DNA, as far as it was read: TGCAGCGTTGAAAAGGCAGGGAGGGGACAAGAGACC. Its protein is CSVEKAGRGQET. The whole CDR3 region reads CSVEKAGRGQETQYF.